Listed here is a single T cell receptor (beta chain). The antigen is unknown. This sample was included in a study of immune evolution from preneoplasia to lung adenocarcinoma. Study-wide findings and caveats: Later-stage lesions appeared to have more T cells, more diversity, less clonality.

The protocol was immunoSEQ multiplex PCR, while the TCRdb copy is restricted to in-frame clones and leaves out a portion. The table lists 37,000 or so clones, 74% of them singletons, with 6% to 7% in the top ten. The sequenced sample consisted of FFPE invasive lung adenocarcinoma tissue. This TCR was recovered from a person in their sixties with lung adenocarcinoma.

This chain's CDR3 is CASSQHLELNGELFF. CDR3 DNA: TGCGCCAGCAGCCAACACCTGGAGCTCAACGGGGAGCTGTTTTTT. The chain has TRBV4-1 and TRBJ2-2; no clear D. The CDR3 has 15 residues. Germline V gives CDR1 MGHRA, CDR2 YSYEKL. V lost 2 bases and J 7 bases, leaving 14 bases between the germline ends.